This is a list of T cell receptor beta chains from one sample in a study of blood T cell repertoires in COVID-19. Assay used: immunoSEQ multiplex PCR; TCRdb lists only in-frame clones, some missing. The sample has 55,000 to 75,000 clones; 60% to 75% are singletons. Material: peripheral blood. The source of these receptors is a woman in her seventies with acute or convalescent COVID-19. Each CDR3 is given with its conserved first and last residue. A D gene is named only where the DNA matches it firmly. Clone size is given for some rows only: seen once, a few or many times, or a class if the clone is expanded.

>TRBV19|once|.|TRBJ2-7
CASSQGYEQYF
TGTGCCAGTAGTCAGGGCTACGAGCAGTACTTC
>TRBV6-6|.|.|TRBJ1-3
CASSYSASSGNTIYF
TGTGCCAGCAGTTACTCGGCAAGCTCTGGAAACACCATATATTTT
>TRBV6-6|.|.|TRBJ2-7
CASSYSPLGNEQYF
TGTGCCAGCAGTTATTCACCGCTCGGGAACGAGCAGTACTTC
>TRBV5-1|once|TRBD1|TRBJ2-3
CASSQRQGVDTQYF
TGCGCCAGCAGCCAAAGACAGGGAGTGGATACGCAGTATTTT
>TRBV6-5|.|.|TRBJ1-5
CASSYLRDQPQHF
TGTGCCAGCAGTTACCTTCGTGATCAGCCCCAGCATTTT
>TRBV6-1|.|TRBD1|TRBJ2-3
CASSEVVQGADTQYF
TGTGCCAGCAGTGAAGTGGTACAGGGGGCAGATACGCAGTATTTT
>TRBV6-5|.|.|TRBJ1-1
CASRPGHRGVTEAFF
TGTGCCAGCAGGCCGGGACACCGAGGGGTAACTGAAGCTTTCTTT
>TRBV4-3|.|.|TRBJ2-7
CASSPAGGANSYEQYF
TGCGCCAGCAGCCCAGCAGGCGGGGCCAACTCCTACGAGCAGTACTTC
>TRBV18|.|.|TRBJ2-1
CASSPQQGYEQFF
TGTGCCAGCTCACCGCAACAGGGCTATGAGCAGTTCTTC
>TRBV11-2|once|.|TRBJ1-2
CASSLSAGVADYGYTF
TGTGCCAGCAGCTTATCAGCGGGGGTAGCTGACTATGGCTACACCTTC
>TRBV19|.|.|TRBJ2-7
CASESGRGPQYEQYF
TGTGCCAGCGAATCAGGGCGGGGGCCTCAGTACGAGCAGTACTTC
>TRBV28|once|.|TRBJ1-6
CASRERGQYNSPLHF
TGTGCCAGCAGGGAACGAGGACAGTATAATTCACCCCTCCACTTT
>TRBV5-1|.|TRBD1|TRBJ1-1
CASSLPGQGMNTEAFF
TGCGCCAGCAGCTTGCCGGGACAGGGGATGAACACTGAAGCTTTCTTT
>TRBV7-2|few|.|TRBJ1-4
CASSLVAQRSEKLFF
TGTGCCAGCAGCTTAGTGGCCCAACGGAGTGAAAAACTGTTTTTT
>TRBV28|.|.|TRBJ2-2
CASMEPNTGELFF
TGTGCCAGCATGGAGCCGAATACCGGGGAGCTGTTTTTT
>TRBV27|.|.|TRBJ1-1
CASSPNDRRNTEAFF
TGTGCCAGCAGTCCCAACGACAGGCGAAACACTGAAGCTTTCTTT
>TRBV19|.|TRBD1|TRBJ2-7
CASSVGGTGVTREQYF
TGTGCCAGTAGTGTCGGAGGGACAGGGGTAACGCGTGAGCAGTACTTC